The clone carrying this TCR beta chain was found once. Antigen specificity is unknown. J gave up 2 bases and V 3 bases, and 4 bases lay outside the gene matches. Germline V lookup: CDR1 SGHTA, CDR2 FQGNSA. CDR3 length: 15 residues. Individual cDNA molecules received unique molecular identifiers. MiXCR, applied by TCRdb to the 5' RACE reads, yields one record per CDR3 protein. The sample shows some 64,000 distinct CDR3 sequences, about 9% of them seen only once. The data were taken from a study of early T cells in non-severe SARS-CoV-2 infection. Study-level background: The input, bulk RNA from unsorted whole blood, was sequenced, and chains were unpaired.

Study-level results: Clonotype matching in VDJdb favored anti-spike CD8 responses and did not capture private and CD4 specificities.

The clonotype originates from an adult who was a healthcare worker with PCR-confirmed SARS-CoV-2 infection or an uninfected control (not recorded which). This chain joins TRBV7-2 and TRBJ2-3; 8 bases map to TRBD2. The sample in question was whole blood, obtained at baseline. The CDR3 spells CASSFTSGTTDTQYF. The CDR3 region has the DNA TGTGCCAGCAGCTTTACTAGCGGAACCACAGATACGCAGTATTTT. The variable domain in full, completed from reference TRBV7-2 and TRBJ2-3, reads GAGVSQSPSNKVTEKGKDVELRCDPISGHTALYWYRQSLGQGLEFLIYFQGNSAPDKSGLPSDRFSAERTGGSVSTLTIQRTQQEDSAVYLCASSFTSGTTDTQYFGPGTRLTVL.